The 10 T cell receptor beta chains listed next were all sequenced from one sample in a study of CD8+CD57+ T cells in acquired aplastic anemia. Patients picked for sequencing had shown CD8+CD57+ cell expansion detected by flow cytometry. TCR beta VDJ and CDR3 were profiled, and genomic DNA was the template. A single record per CDR3 protein comes from TCRdb applying MiXCR to the reads. This repertoire shows about 250,000 distinct CDR3 sequences, around 46% found once; its top ten account for approximately 7.8%. Sequenced sample: sorted CD4+, CD8+, or CD8+CD57+ T cells (not recorded which) from PBMCs. Receptors were obtained from a human donor with aplastic anemia.

This clonotype has only a few counts. DNA of the CDR3: TGTGCCAGCAGCTTTGGGACAGGGAGCTCCTACGAGCAGTACTTC. This encodes CASSFGTGSSYEQYF. The chain employs TRBV5-5 and TRBJ2-7, with 9 bases matching TRBD1. Trimming at V came to 2 bases and at J to 0 bases, leaving 3 bases not matched to a gene. This CDR3 has 15 residues. Germline-derived CDR1 and CDR2 are SGHKS and YYEKEE (reference sequence).

This clonotype was counted between two and nine times. This chain links TRBV6-1 with TRBJ2-7; D is unclear. Trimming took 2 bases from V and 12 from J, leaving 17 bases between them. Germline V gene sequence: CDR1 MNHNS, CDR2 SASEGT. This CDR3 is built from 13 residues. The CDR3 DNA is TGTGCCAGCAGTGAAACCTTGTCGGTATCACGGTACTTC. Translation gives CASSETLSVSRYF.

V usage is TRBV11-1 and J usage is TRBJ1-2; 9 bases map to TRBD1. The CDR3 totals 14 residues. V was clipped by 5 bases and J by 7 bases; unmatched bases: 8. Germline V CDR1 and CDR2: SGHAT, FQDESV (reference sequence). CDR3 residues: CASSVDGTGIGYTF. The DNA for the CDR3 is TGTGCCAGCAGCGTTGACGGGACAGGGATTGGCTACACCTTC.

The chain employs TRBV14 and TRBJ2-5; D is perhaps TRBD1 or TRBD2 (6 bases each). Germline CDR1 is SGHDN and CDR2 is FVKESK. Trimming took off 1 base at V and 0 bases at J, with 15 bases between the two ends. The CDR3 length is 17 residues. Written as DNA, the CDR3 is TGTGCCAGCAGCCAAGTCCTCGGGGGCCGTGACCAAGAGACCCAGTACTTC. It yields the protein CASSQVLGGRDQETQYF.

The rearrangement joins TRBV25-1 to TRBJ2-1; TRBD2 aligns across 12 bases. Germline CDR1 MGHDK, CDR2 SYGVNS. The CDR3 totals 15 residues. Trimming took 7 bases from V and 7 from J; bases not matched to a gene: 8. CDR3 region: CASTKGLAGGNEQFF. The CDR3 DNA sequence: TGTGCCAGCACTAAGGGGCTAGCGGGGGGGAATGAGCAGTTCTTC.

The J gene is TRBJ2-7, the V gene TRBV7-2; TRBD2 matches at 11 bases. Losses at the gene ends were 5 bases for V and 7 bases for J; bases not matched to a gene: 13. The CDR3 is 16 residues long. The germline V gene has CDR1 SGHTA and CDR2 FQGNSA. The CDR3 loop reads CASSRTTWASGGEQYF. In DNA, the CDR3 is TGTGCCAGCAGCCGAACAACGTGGGCTAGCGGGGGGGAGCAGTACTTC.

This clonotype turned up a few times. The gene calls are TRBV28 and TRBJ2-2; TRBD2 matches 7 bases. From germline, CDR1 is MDHEN and CDR2 SYDVKM. The CDR3 is 14 residues long. The V segment lost 6 bases and the J segment 7 bases; nucleotides outside the gene matches: 8. In nucleotides, the CDR3 is TGTGCCAGCAGGGGGAGGGTTGTCGGCGGGGAGCTGTTTTTT. Translation gives CASRGRVVGGELFF.

The genes are TRBV2 and TRBJ1-2; 8 bases fit TRBD1. CDR3 size: 14 residues. Germline CDR1 is SNHLY and CDR2 is FYNNEI. Unmatched junction bases numbered 12, after V lost 11 bases and J lost 4 bases. Written as DNA, the CDR3 is TGTGCCGGGTCAGCGCGACAGGGGACCTATGGCTACACCTTC. Amino acid sequence: CAGSARQGTYGYTF.

The sample holds many counts of this clonotype. This sequence joins TRBV24-1 and TRBJ1-5, with D unclear. Trimming removed 2 bases from V and 1 base from J, with 5 bases in between. Looked up from germline, CDR1 is KGHDR and CDR2 is SFDVKD. CDR3 length: 14 residues. CDR3 protein: CATSDSLSNQPQHF. The CDR3 nucleotides read TGTGCCACCAGTGATTCGCTAAGCAATCAGCCCCAGCATTTT.

The chain recombines TRBV2 with TRBJ2-3; 10 bases agree with TRBD2. Germline V gene data show CDR1 as SNHLY and CDR2 as FYNNEI. The ends lost 11 bases at V and 2 bases at J; junction bases unmatched: 4. The CDR3 is made up of 13 amino acids. The CDR3 region has the DNA TGTGCCGTTCTAGCGGGAGACACAGATACGCAGTATTTT. It translates to CAVLAGDTDTQYF.